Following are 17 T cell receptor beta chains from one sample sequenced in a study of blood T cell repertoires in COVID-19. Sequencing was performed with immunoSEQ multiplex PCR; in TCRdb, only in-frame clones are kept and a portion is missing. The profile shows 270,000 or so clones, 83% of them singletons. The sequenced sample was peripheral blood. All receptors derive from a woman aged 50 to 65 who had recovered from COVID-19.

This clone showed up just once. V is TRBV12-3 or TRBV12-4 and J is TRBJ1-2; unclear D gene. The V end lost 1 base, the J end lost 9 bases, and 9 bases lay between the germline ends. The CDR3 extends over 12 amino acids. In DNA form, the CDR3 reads TGTGCCAGCAGTTTAGGGTCAGTAAGCTACACCTTC. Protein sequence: CASSLGSVSYTF.

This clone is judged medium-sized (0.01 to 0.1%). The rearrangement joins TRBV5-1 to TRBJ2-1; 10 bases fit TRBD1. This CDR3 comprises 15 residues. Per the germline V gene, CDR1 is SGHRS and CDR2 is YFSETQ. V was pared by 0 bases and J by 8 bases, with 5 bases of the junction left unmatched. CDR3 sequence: CASSLEGQGTDEQFF. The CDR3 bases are TGCGCCAGCAGCTTGGAGGGACAGGGGACCGATGAGCAGTTCTTC.

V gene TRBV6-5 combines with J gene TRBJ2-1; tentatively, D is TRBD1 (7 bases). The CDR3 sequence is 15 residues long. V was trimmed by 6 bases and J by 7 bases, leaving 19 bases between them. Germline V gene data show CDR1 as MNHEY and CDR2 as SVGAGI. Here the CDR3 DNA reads TGTGCCAGCAGGTCCAGGGGGGCCCTTAGGAATGAGCAGTTCTTC. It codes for CASRSRGALRNEQFF.

The CDR3 nucleotides read TGTGCCAGCAGTCAGGGACTAGCGGGATTGAGCTCCTACAATGAGCAGTTCTTC. Amino acid sequence: CASSQGLAGLSSYNEQFF. J is TRBJ2-1 and V is TRBV6-6; 13 bases fit TRBD2. This CDR3 has 18 residues. From germline, CDR1 is MNHNY and CDR2 SVGAGI (reference sequence). The junction had 7 bases not matched to a gene; V was cut back by 5 bases and J by 0 bases.

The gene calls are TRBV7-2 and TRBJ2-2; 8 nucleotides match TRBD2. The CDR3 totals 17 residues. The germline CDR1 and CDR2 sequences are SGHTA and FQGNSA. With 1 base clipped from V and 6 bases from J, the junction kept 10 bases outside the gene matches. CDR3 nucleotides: TGTGCCAGCAGCTTAGGGGCCAGCGGGAGTACCGCCGGGGAGCTGTTTTTT. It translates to CASSLGASGSTAGELFF.

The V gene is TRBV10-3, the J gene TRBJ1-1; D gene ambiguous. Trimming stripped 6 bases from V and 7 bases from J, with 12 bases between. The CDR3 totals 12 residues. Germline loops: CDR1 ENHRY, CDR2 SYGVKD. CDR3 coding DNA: TGTGCCATCAGGGAGGGAGTAGGTGAAGCTTTCTTT. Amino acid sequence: CAIREGVGEAFF.

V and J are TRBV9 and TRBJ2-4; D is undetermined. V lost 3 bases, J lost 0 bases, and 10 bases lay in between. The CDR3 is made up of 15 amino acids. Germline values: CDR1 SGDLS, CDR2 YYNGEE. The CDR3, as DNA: TGTGCCAGCAGCGCCAACAATCTAGCCAAAAACATTCAGTACTTC. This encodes CASSANNLAKNIQYF.

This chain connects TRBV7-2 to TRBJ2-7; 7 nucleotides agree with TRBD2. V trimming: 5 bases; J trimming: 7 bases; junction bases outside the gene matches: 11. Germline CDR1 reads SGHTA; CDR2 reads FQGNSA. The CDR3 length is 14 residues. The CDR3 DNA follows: TGTGCCAGCAGCCGCGCCGGGAGGCAGGCAGAGCAGTACTTC. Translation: CASSRAGRQAEQYF.

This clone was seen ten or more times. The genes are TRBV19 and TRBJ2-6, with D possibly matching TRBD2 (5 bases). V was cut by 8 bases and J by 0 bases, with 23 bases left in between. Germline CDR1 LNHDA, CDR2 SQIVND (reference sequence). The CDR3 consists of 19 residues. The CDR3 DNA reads TGTGCCAGTGGATCTAAGGCGGGCAGCTCCTCCTCTGGGGCCAACGTCCTGACTTTC. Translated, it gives CASGSKAGSSSSGANVLTF.

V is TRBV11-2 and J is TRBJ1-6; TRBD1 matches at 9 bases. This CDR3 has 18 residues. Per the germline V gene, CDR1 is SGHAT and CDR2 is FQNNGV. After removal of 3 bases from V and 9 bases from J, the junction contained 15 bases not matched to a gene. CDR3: CASSFTGTGSTRSSPLHF. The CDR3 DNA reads TGTGCCAGCAGCTTTACCGGGACAGGGTCTACGAGGAGTTCACCCCTCCACTTT. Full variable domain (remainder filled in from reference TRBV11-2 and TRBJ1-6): EAGVAQSPRYKIIEKRQSVAFWCNPISGHATLYWYQQILGQGPKLLIQFQNNGVVDDSQLPKDRFSAERLKGVDSTLKIQPAKLEDSAVYLCASSFTGTGSTRSSPLHFGNGTRLTVT.

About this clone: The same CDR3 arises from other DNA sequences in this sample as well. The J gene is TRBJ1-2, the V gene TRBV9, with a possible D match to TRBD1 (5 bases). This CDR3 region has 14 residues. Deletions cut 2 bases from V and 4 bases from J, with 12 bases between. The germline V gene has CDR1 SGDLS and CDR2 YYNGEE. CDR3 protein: CASSVGQGSYGYTF. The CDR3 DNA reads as TGTGCCAGCAGCGTTGGTCAGGGAAGCTATGGCTACACCTTC.

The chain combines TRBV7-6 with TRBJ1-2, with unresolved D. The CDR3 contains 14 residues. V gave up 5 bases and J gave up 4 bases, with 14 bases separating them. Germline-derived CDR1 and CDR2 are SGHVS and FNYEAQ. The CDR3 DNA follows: TGTGCCAGCAGCGACGGCCGGGGAAGCTATGGCTACACCTTC. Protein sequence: CASSDGRGSYGYTF.

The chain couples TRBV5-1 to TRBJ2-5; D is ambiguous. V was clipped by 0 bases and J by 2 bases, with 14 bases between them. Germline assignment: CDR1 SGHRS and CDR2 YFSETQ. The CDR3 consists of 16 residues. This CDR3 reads CASSLATTTLQETQYF. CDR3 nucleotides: TGCGCCAGCAGCTTGGCCACCACTACATTACAAGAGACCCAGTACTTC.

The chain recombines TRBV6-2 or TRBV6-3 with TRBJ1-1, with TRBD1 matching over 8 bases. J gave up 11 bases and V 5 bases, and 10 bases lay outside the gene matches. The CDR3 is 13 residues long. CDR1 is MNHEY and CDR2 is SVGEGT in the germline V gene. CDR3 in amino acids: CASSHTMDREAFF. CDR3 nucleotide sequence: TGTGCCAGCAGTCACACTATGGACAGGGAGGCTTTCTTT.

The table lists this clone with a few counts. CDR3 protein: CASRPRGAANTGELFF. CDR3 nucleotide sequence: TGTGCCAGCAGACCACGGGGGGCTGCGAACACCGGGGAGCTGTTTTTT. The chain couples TRBV9 to TRBJ2-2; a possible D gene is TRBD2 (7 bases). The CDR3 consists of 16 residues. Germline CDR1 reads SGDLS; CDR2 reads YYNGEE. With 5 bases removed from V and 0 bases from J, the gap between germline ends came to 14 bases.

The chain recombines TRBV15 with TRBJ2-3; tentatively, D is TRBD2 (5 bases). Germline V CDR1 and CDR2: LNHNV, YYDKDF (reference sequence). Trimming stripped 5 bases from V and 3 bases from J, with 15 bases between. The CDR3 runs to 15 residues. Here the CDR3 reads CATSSYVTGTDTQYF. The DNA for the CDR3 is TGTGCCACCAGCTCTTATGTAACGGGGACAGATACGCAGTATTTT.

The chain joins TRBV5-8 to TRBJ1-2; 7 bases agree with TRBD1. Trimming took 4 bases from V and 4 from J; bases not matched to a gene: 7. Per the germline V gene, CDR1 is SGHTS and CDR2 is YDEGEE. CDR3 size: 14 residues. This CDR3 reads CASSPPGQAYGYTF. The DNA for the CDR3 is TGTGCCAGCAGCCCGCCCGGACAGGCCTATGGCTACACCTTC.